Below are 6 T cell receptor beta chains sequenced from a single sample in a study of blood T cell repertoires in COVID-19. TCRdb's copy holds only in-frame clones and misses some; the assay was immunoSEQ multiplex PCR. The sample has around 250,000 clones; around 82% are singletons. Sequencing was performed on peripheral blood. These TCRs come from an older man with acute or convalescent COVID-19.

V usage is TRBV3-1 (or the pseudogene TRBV3-2) and J usage is TRBJ2-2; D is unclear. CDR3 length equals 15 residues. The germline V gene has CDR1 LGHDT and CDR2 YNNKEL (reference sequence). Trimming cost V 4 bases and J 5 bases, with 14 bases left between them. The CDR3 coding sequence is TGTGCCAGCAGCCCAGACGGAGCAGTAACCGGGGAGCTGTTTTTT. Its translation: CASSPDGAVTGELFF.

The chain is built from TRBV4-2 and TRBJ1-1; a possible D gene is TRBD1 (6 bases). This CDR3 spans 15 amino acids. Trimming took off 1 base at V and 6 bases at J, with 15 bases between the two ends. Germline CDR1 is LGHNA and CDR2 is YNFKEQ. CDR3 DNA sequence: TGTGCCAGCAGCCAAGCTCTCAGGGGCGACCCTGAAGCTTTCTTT. Protein product: CASSQALRGDPEAFF.

DNA of the CDR3: TGCGCCAGCAGCTTGGCCCCTCAGGGCACAAACACTGAAGCTTTCTTT. As protein: CASSLAPQGTNTEAFF. This chain connects TRBV5-1 to TRBJ1-1; perhaps TRBD1 as D (5 bases). In germline, CDR1 is SGHRS, CDR2 YFSETQ. V lost 0 bases, J lost 2 bases, and 14 bases lay in between. The CDR3 covers 16 residues.

This clone appeared once. The rearrangement uses TRBV7-8 and TRBJ1-2; 8 positions agree with TRBD1. This CDR3 is built from 14 residues. V trimming: 5 bases; J trimming: 1 base; junction bases outside the gene matches: 3. Per the germline V gene, CDR1 is SGHVS and CDR2 is FQNEAQ. CDR3 loop: CASSPDRGNYGYTF. The CDR3 DNA follows: TGTGCCAGCAGCCCAGACAGGGGTAACTATGGCTACACCTTC.

CDR3 DNA: TGTGCCAGCAGCTTGTCCTTAGGGACTAGCGGGGGGGTTGATGAGCAGTTCTTC. Protein product: CASSLSLGTSGGVDEQFF. This chain uses TRBV5-8 with TRBJ2-1; 16 nucleotides align to TRBD2. V shed 1 base and J 8 bases; nucleotides not matched to a gene: 9. The germline V gene has CDR1 SGHTS and CDR2 YDEGEE. The CDR3 spans 18 residues. Combining the CDR3 with reference TRBV5-8 and TRBJ2-1 gives the whole variable domain EAGVTQSPTHLIKTRGQQATLRCSPISGHTSVYWYQQALGLGLQFLLWYDEGEERNRGNFPPRFSGRQFPNYSSELNVNALELEDSALYLCASSLSLGTSGGVDEQFFGPGTRLTVL.

The CDR3 coding sequence is TGTGCACAAATCTCCCCCCGCTCCGCTGTTTGGGATACGCAGTATTTT. This gives the protein CAQISPRSAVWDTQYF. The genes are TRBV7-2 and TRBJ2-3; D call uncertain. CDR1 is SGHTA and CDR2 is FQGNSA in the germline V gene. The CDR3 length is 16 residues.